These 9 T cell receptor beta chains originate from one sample sequenced in a study of blood T cell repertoires in COVID-19. Method: immunoSEQ multiplex PCR; TCRdb's copy keeps in-frame clones and lacks some. Of about 110,000 clones listed, approximately 84% are singletons. The sample consisted of peripheral blood. Source of these receptors: a woman aged 60 to 75 with acute or convalescent COVID-19.

The chain carries TRBV20-1 and TRBJ1-6; D is perhaps TRBD1 (5 bases). CDR3 size: 15 residues. Trimming removed 3 bases from V and 0 bases from J, with 9 bases in between. From germline, CDR1 is DFQATT and CDR2 SNEGSKA (reference sequence). CDR3 in DNA: TGCAGTGCTAGTCGGGGGAGCTCCTATAATTCACCCCTCCACTTT. This sequence encodes CSASRGSSYNSPLHF.

The rearrangement joins TRBV28 to TRBJ2-7, with TRBD2 identical over 9 bases. J gave up 2 bases and V 4 bases, and 9 bases lay outside the gene matches. Germline-derived CDR1 and CDR2 are MDHEN and SYDVKM. The CDR3 is 16 residues long. This chain's CDR3 is CASSSMGAGGTYEQYF. The CDR3 DNA reads TGTGCCAGCAGTTCAATGGGGGCGGGAGGGACCTACGAGCAGTACTTC.

This clone has a single count. The chain joins TRBV18 to TRBJ2-3; weak D call: TRBD2 (7 bases). The CDR3 consists of 17 residues. Per germline, CDR1 KGHSH and CDR2 LQKENI. Deletions cut 2 bases from V and 4 bases from J, with 19 bases between. The CDR3, as DNA: TGTGCCAGCTCACCATACCGCCGGGGGGCCGCCGCAGATACGCAGTATTTT. It translates to CASSPYRRGAAADTQYF.

The chain combines TRBV6-5 with TRBJ2-1; 15 bases line up with TRBD2. Germline-derived CDR1 and CDR2 are MNHEY and SVGAGI. V lost 8 bases and J lost 5; bases outside the gene matches: 4. This CDR3 contains 15 residues. For the CDR3, the DNA is TGTGCCAGCCGCGGACTAGCGGGGGGGGACAATGAGCAGTTCTTC. Its protein product is CASRGLAGGDNEQFF.

This clone came up once. The rearrangement uses TRBV5-1 and TRBJ1-4, with 10 bases fitting TRBD1. Trimming took 3 bases from V and 6 from J; bases not matched to a gene: 5. Germline V lookup: CDR1 SGHRS, CDR2 YFSETQ. The CDR3 consists of 15 residues. The CDR3 reads CASSWETGGDEKLFF. As DNA, the CDR3 is TGCGCCAGCAGCTGGGAGACAGGGGGCGATGAAAAACTGTTTTTT.

CDR3 sequence reads: CASSPFSGRAGELFF. The CDR3 DNA reads as TGTGCCAGCAGCCCCTTTTCCGGGAGGGCCGGGGAGCTGTTTTTT. The chain uses TRBV7-9 and TRBJ2-2; 8 bases fit TRBD2. The CDR3 has 15 amino acids. CDR1 and CDR2 (germline): SEHNR, FQNEAQ (reference sequence). The V gene end was trimmed by 5 bases and the J gene end by 6 bases; junction bases not matched to a gene: 8.

This clone was found once. V and J are TRBV19 and TRBJ2-7, with 8 bases aligning to TRBD1. The CDR3 sequence is 15 residues long. The V segment lost 6 bases and the J segment 4 bases; nucleotides outside the gene matches: 11. Germline CDR1 and CDR2: LNHDA and SQIVND (reference sequence). The chain's CDR3 is CASSPRGREGYEQYF. The DNA of the CDR3 is TGTGCCAGTAGCCCCAGGGGGCGCGAGGGATACGAGCAGTACTTC.

J is TRBJ1-2 and V is TRBV19; the D gene is possibly TRBD1 (6 bases). Trimming took 4 bases from V and 8 from J, leaving 14 bases between them. Germline-derived CDR1 and CDR2 are LNHDA and SQIVND (reference sequence). The length of the CDR3 is 13 residues. The CDR3 sequence: CASSSTGPGGYTF. As DNA, the CDR3 is TGTGCCAGTAGTAGCACAGGGCCGGGGGGCTACACCTTC.

This clone has a single count. The chain couples TRBV6-5 to TRBJ1-3; D may be TRBD1 (6 bases). Germline V CDR1 and CDR2: MNHEY, SVGAGI. This CDR3 is 15 amino acids long. Trimming removed 5 bases from V and 0 bases from J, with 11 bases in between. The CDR3 DNA is TGTGCCAGCAGTCTACAGGGTCTCTCTGGAAACACCATATATTTT. It translates to CASSLQGLSGNTIYF.